The present T cell receptor beta chain was sequenced within a study of shared clonotypes between healthy human individuals. About the research overall: Used for every donor were three CD4 naive, three CD4 memory, two CD8 naive and one CD8 memory plate.

Here immunoSEQ multiplex PCR was the method, and the copy in TCRdb shows in-frame clones only, minus some. The data hold about 2.3 million clones, with roughly 93% observed a single time. To note about this clone: At one of its ends the junction is not consistent with the germline gene, which may arise from a read error. The sample carries other DNA sequences with the same CDR3.

The CDR3 consists of 15 residues. Germline-derived CDR1 and CDR2 are SGHNT and YENEEA. Sequencing input: naive CD4+ T cells from PBMCs. Subset specified: CD45RA+ positively selected. The gene calls are TRBV11-3 and TRBJ2-7; TRBD1 is a possible D gene (5 bases). The clonotype originates from a man younger than 35 in good health. Some clones in this sample may be carry-over from other donors' samples. For the CDR3, the DNA is TGCGCCAGCAGCTTAGGGCAGGGTGGCACCTACGAGCAGTACTTC. Translating gives CASSLGQGGTYEQYF. Using reference TRBV11-3 and TRBJ2-7 for the parts outside the CDR3, the full variable domain is EAGVVQSPRYKIIEKKQPVAFWCNPISGHNTLYWYLQNLGQGPELLIRYENEEAVDDSQLPKDRFSAERLKGVDSTLKIQPAELGDSAVYLCASSLGQGGTYEQYFGPGTRLTVT.